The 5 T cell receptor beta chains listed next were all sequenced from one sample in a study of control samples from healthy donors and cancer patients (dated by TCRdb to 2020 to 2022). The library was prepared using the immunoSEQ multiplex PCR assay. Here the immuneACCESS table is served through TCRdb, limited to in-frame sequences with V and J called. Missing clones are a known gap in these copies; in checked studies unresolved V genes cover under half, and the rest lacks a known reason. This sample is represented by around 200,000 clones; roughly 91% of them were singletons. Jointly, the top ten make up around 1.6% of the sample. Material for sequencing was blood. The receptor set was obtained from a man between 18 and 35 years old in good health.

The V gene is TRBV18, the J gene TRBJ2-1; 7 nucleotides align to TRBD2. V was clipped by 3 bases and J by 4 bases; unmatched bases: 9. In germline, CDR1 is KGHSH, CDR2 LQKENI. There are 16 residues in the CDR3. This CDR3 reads CASSPQRGPPYNEQFF. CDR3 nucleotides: TGTGCCAGCTCACCCCAGCGGGGACCACCTTACAATGAGCAGTTCTTC.

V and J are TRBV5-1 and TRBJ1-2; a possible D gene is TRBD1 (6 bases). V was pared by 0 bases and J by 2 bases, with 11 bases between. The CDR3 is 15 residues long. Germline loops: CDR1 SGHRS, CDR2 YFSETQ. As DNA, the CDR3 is TGCGCCAGCAGCTTGGAGTATCAGGGGAACTATGGCTACACCTTC. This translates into CASSLEYQGNYGYTF. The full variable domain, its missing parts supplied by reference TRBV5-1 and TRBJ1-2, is KAGVTQTPRYLIKTRGQQVTLSCSPISGHRSVSWYQQTPGQGLQFLFEYFSETQRNKGNFPGRFSGRQFSNSRSEMNVSTLELGDSALYLCASSLEYQGNYGYTFGSGTRLTVV.

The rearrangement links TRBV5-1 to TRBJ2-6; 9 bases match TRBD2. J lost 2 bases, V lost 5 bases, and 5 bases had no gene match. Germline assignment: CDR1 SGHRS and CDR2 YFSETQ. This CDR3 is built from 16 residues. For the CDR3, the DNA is TGCGCCAGCAGGGTAGCGGGGGATCCTGGGGCCAACGTCCTGACTTTC. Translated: CASRVAGDPGANVLTF. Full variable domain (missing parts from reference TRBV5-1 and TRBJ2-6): KAGVTQTPRYLIKTRGQQVTLSCSPISGHRSVSWYQQTPGQGLQFLFEYFSETQRNKGNFPGRFSGRQFSNSRSEMNVSTLELGDSALYLCASRVAGDPGANVLTFGAGSRLTVL.

The CDR3 bases are TGTGCCAGCAGCCTACGGACCGGCTACACCTTC. Encoded protein: CASSLRTGYTF. V is TRBV5-5 and J is TRBJ1-2; D is unresolved. Per germline, CDR1 SGHKS and CDR2 YYEKEE (reference sequence). The CDR3 length is 11 residues. Trimming cost V 4 bases and J 8 bases, with 9 bases left between them.

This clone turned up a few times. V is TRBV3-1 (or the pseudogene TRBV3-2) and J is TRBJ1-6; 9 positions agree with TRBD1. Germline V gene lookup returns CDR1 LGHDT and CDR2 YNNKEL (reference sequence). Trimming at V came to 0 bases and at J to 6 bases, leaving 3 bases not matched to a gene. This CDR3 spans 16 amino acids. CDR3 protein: CASSQEGTGSNSPLHF. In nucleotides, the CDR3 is TGTGCCAGCAGCCAAGAAGGGACAGGGAGTAATTCACCCCTCCACTTT.